The 5 T cell receptor beta chains in this list originate from one sample, sequenced in a study of blood T cells in healthy people across ages. Primed by a sample-barcoded 5' primer and a J-beta primer mix, a second PCR proceeded for about 7 to 11 cycles. TCRdb used MiXCR to reprocess the 5' RACE reads, holding one entry per CDR3 protein. This sample yields approximately 2,000,000 distinct CDR3 sequences, of which roughly two fifths are seen a single time; 23% belongs to the top ten. Sequencing was done on a sample of blood. The source is a human donor in good health.

This rearrangement joins TRBV29-1 to TRBJ1-1; 8 bases align to TRBD1. J was trimmed by 4 bases and V by 6 bases; bases with no gene match: 4. Germline CDR1 and CDR2: SQVTM and ANQGSEA. The CDR3 extends over 12 amino acids. CDR3 protein: CSVARGPTEAFF. The DNA of the CDR3 is TGCAGCGTGGCCAGGGGGCCCACTGAAGCTTTCTTT.

V is TRBV5-5 and J is TRBJ2-6; 10 bases map to TRBD1. CDR3 length: 13 residues. The junction had 7 bases not matched to a gene; V was cut back by 6 bases and J by 13 bases. Germline CDR1 is SGHKS and CDR2 is YYEKEE (reference sequence). The CDR3 here is CASTVGQGRVLTF. The DNA of the CDR3 is TGTGCCAGCACCGTGGGACAGGGGAGGGTCCTGACTTTC.

This clonotype has a handful of counts. J is TRBJ2-3 and V is TRBV24-1; the D is unclear. The germline gives CDR1 KGHDR, CDR2 SFDVKD. This CDR3 comprises 15 residues. Trimming shortened V by 1 base and J by 6 bases, and 13 bases separated the two germline ends. The CDR3 nucleotides read TGTGCCACCAGTGATTTATCAGCAGATATGGATACGCAGTATTTT. Translating it yields CATSDLSADMDTQYF.

CDR3 sequence (DNA): TGTGCCAGCTCACCAGGAGAAGCGGGGGACGGCTACGAGCAGTACTTC. Translation gives CASSPGEAGDGYEQYF. V and J are TRBV18 and TRBJ2-7; 8 positions match TRBD2. The ends lost 2 bases at V and 3 bases at J; junction bases unmatched: 9. Germline V gene sequence: CDR1 KGHSH, CDR2 LQKENI. The CDR3 consists of 16 residues. Based on the CDR3 plus reference TRBV18 and TRBJ2-7, the full variable domain is NAGVMQNPRHLVRRRGQEARLRCSPMKGHSHVYWYRQLPEEGLKFMVYLQKENIIDESGMPKERFSAEFPKEGPSILRIQQVVRGDSAAYFCASSPGEAGDGYEQYFGPGTRLTVT.

In regard to this clonotype: Germline is not matched at one junction end, which may reflect a read error. The V call is TRBV5-1, the J call TRBJ2-6; D possibly matches TRBD1 or TRBD2 (5 bases each). The CDR3 covers 16 residues. Germline V gene sequence: CDR1 SGHRS, CDR2 YFSETQ. CDR3 DNA: TGCGCCAGCAGCTTGGATAAAGGGTCCGGGGCCAACGTCCGGACTTTC. Its translation is CASSLDKGSGANVRTF.